A single sample gave rise to the 15 T cell receptor beta chains below, sequenced in a study of Ad26.COV2.S vaccination and SARS-CoV-2 variants. Described treatment: approximately 18 received Ad26.COV2.S at low or high dose, single or two shots; roughly five received placebo; per-sample allocation not given. The investigators took samples on day 63 after the first vaccine or placebo injection. Using immunoSEQ multiplex PCR, the repertoire was profiled, and TCRdb retains in-frame clones only, with some absent. This table holds some 350,000 clones, under 90% found once. The specimen was peripheral blood, collected in a trial of Ad26.COV2.S vaccine versus placebo. These TCRs come from a person between 18 and 65 years old who received the Ad26.COV2.S COVID-19 vaccine or a placebo.

The chain carries TRBV6-2 or TRBV6-3 and TRBJ2-7; D is perhaps TRBD1 (6 bases). V dropped 2 bases and J dropped 0 bases, with 8 bases sitting between them. In germline, CDR1 is MNHEY, CDR2 SVGEGT. This CDR3 is built from 14 residues. The CDR3, as DNA: TGTGCCAGCAGTTACCGGGACAACTCCTACGAGCAGTACGTC. Translated, it gives CASSYRDNSYEQYV.

The V and J genes are TRBV7-9 and TRBJ1-1; the D gene is possibly TRBD1 (5 bases). This CDR3 is 16 amino acids long. Trimming removed 3 bases at V and 1 base at J, with 15 bases between. CDR1 and CDR2 (germline): SEHNR, FQNEAQ (reference sequence). The CDR3 protein is CASSFRDSGPNTEAFF. CDR3 nucleotide sequence: TGTGCCAGCAGCTTCCGTGACTCGGGGCCGAACACTGAAGCTTTCTTT.

This chain uses TRBV13 with TRBJ2-3; 7 bases fit TRBD2. The CDR3 consists of 15 residues. With V trimmed by 3 bases and J by 4 bases, 7 bases remained unmatched. The germline V gene has CDR1 PRHDT and CDR2 FYEKMQ (reference sequence). The CDR3 is CASSFGREPADTQYF. The CDR3 DNA reads as TGTGCCAGCAGCTTTGGGCGGGAGCCGGCAGATACGCAGTATTTT.

The chain combines TRBV7-9 with TRBJ1-4; D is unclear. V was trimmed by 6 bases and J by 0 bases, leaving 11 bases between them. The CDR3 is 15 residues long. CDR1 and CDR2 from the germline V gene are SEHNR and FQNEAQ (reference sequence). CDR3 coding DNA: TGTGCCAGCAGTGGCCTGGAAGCAACTAATGAAAAACTGTTTTTT. This translates into CASSGLEATNEKLFF.

This rearrangement joins TRBV9 to TRBJ2-3; 12 nucleotides agree with TRBD2. Germline V gene lookup returns CDR1 SGDLS and CDR2 YYNGEE. CDR3 size: 16 residues. The junction had 6 bases not matched to a gene; V was cut back by 4 bases and J by 3 bases. CDR3 nucleotide sequence: TGTGCCAGCAGCCACGGACTAGCGGGGAATACAGATACGCAGTATTTT. It encodes CASSHGLAGNTDTQYF.

The rearrangement links TRBV27 to TRBJ1-5, with D uncertain. CDR1 is MNHEY, CDR2 SMNVEV, per germline (reference sequence). The length of the CDR3 is 17 residues. The V end lost 2 bases, the J end lost 0 bases, and 14 bases lay between the germline ends. The CDR3, as DNA: TGTGCCAGCAGTTTACAATACGTCGGCCTTAGCAATCAGCCCCAGCATTTT. Encoded protein: CASSLQYVGLSNQPQHF.

This clone was seen ten or more times. The chain has TRBV7-9 and TRBJ2-2, with 8 bases aligning to TRBD2. Per germline, CDR1 SEHNR and CDR2 FQNEAQ (reference sequence). This CDR3 is built from 16 residues. J gave up 6 bases and V 4 bases, and 10 bases lay outside the gene matches. DNA for the CDR3: TGTGCCAGCAGCTCATACCGGAGCGGGAGTGCCGGGGAGCTGTTTTTT. As protein: CASSSYRSGSAGELFF.

The rearrangement uses TRBV9 and TRBJ1-2; weak D call: TRBD1 (5 bases). Germline V gene data show CDR1 as SGDLS and CDR2 as YYNGEE. V was cut by 0 bases and J by 4 bases, with 13 bases left in between. This CDR3 has 15 residues. The CDR3 coding sequence is TGTGCCAGCAGCGTAGCCGACGGGGGAGCCTATGGCTACACCTTC. Its translation: CASSVADGGAYGYTF. Based on the CDR3 plus reference TRBV9 and TRBJ1-2, the full variable domain is DSGVTQTPKHLITATGQRVTLRCSPRSGDLSVYWYQQSLDQGLQFLIQYYNGEERAKGNILERFSAQQFPDLHSELNLSSLELGDSALYFCASSVADGGAYGYTFGSGTRLTVV.

Only one count was recorded for this clone. The CDR3 bases are TGTGCCAGCAGTGAGCAACAGGGTGAAGGCTACACCTTC. Its translation is CASSEQQGEGYTF. This sequence joins TRBV6-1 and TRBJ1-2, with D tentatively TRBD1 (6 bases). V lost 3 bases and J lost 8, with 13 bases in between. CDR3 length: 13 amino acids. CDR1 is MNHNS and CDR2 is SASEGT in the germline V gene.

The chain employs TRBV27 and TRBJ2-2; D possibly corresponds to TRBD2 (6 bases). Germline CDR1 and CDR2: MNHEY and SMNVEV (reference sequence). This CDR3 is 15 amino acids long. V dropped 0 bases and J dropped 9 bases, with 14 bases sitting between them. This CDR3 reads CASSLSAGLRRELFF. As DNA, the CDR3 is TGTGCCAGCAGTTTATCTGCAGGACTAAGGAGGGAGCTGTTTTTT.

CDR3 protein: CASSQGAKNIQYF. In nucleotides, the CDR3 is TGTGCCAGCAGCCAGGGAGCCAAAAACATTCAGTACTTC. This chain connects TRBV7-2 to TRBJ2-4; TRBD1 might be the D (5 bases). The CDR3 contains 13 residues. Germline lookup yields CDR1 SGHTA and CDR2 FQGNSA. The V end was cut by 5 bases, the J end by 0 bases, with 5 bases between.

This sequence joins TRBV4-1 and TRBJ2-5; 8 nucleotides align to TRBD1. The length of the CDR3 is 15 residues. Germline CDR1 reads MGHRA; CDR2 reads YSYEKL. Trimming at V came to 1 base and at J to 7 bases, leaving 8 bases not matched to a gene. CDR3 nucleotides: TGCGCCAGCAGCCAAGCCAGGGGGCTAGGGGGGACCCAGTACTTC. It is translated as CASSQARGLGGTQYF.

Here the CDR3 reads CASSWGGLGETQYF. For the CDR3, the DNA is TGTGCCAGCAGCTGGGGGGGGCTAGGAGAGACCCAGTACTTC. V and J are TRBV25-1 and TRBJ2-5, with D possibly TRBD2 on 7 matching bases. Germline CDR1 is MGHDK and CDR2 is SYGVNS. This CDR3 spans 14 amino acids. V was clipped by 6 bases and J by 4 bases, with 15 bases between them.

The chain combines TRBV4-1 with TRBJ2-7; D is possibly TRBD2 (6 bases). V was clipped by 3 bases and J by 1 base, with 13 bases between them. Germline CDR1 and CDR2: MGHRA and YSYEKL. CDR3 length equals 15 residues. The CDR3 sequence: CASSQAGKGSYEQYF. As DNA, the CDR3 is TGCGCCAGCAGCCAGGCGGGGAAGGGTTCCTACGAGCAGTACTTC.

The table lists this clone with a count of one. The chain recombines TRBV4-1 with TRBJ2-3; D is unclear. CDR1 is MGHRA and CDR2 is YSYEKL in the germline V gene. V lost 3 bases to trimming and J lost 5 bases, with 15 bases between them. This CDR3 is built from 15 residues. The CDR3 loop is CASSQGQAKLDTQYF. The CDR3, as DNA: TGCGCCAGCAGCCAGGGCCAAGCAAAGTTAGATACGCAGTATTTT.